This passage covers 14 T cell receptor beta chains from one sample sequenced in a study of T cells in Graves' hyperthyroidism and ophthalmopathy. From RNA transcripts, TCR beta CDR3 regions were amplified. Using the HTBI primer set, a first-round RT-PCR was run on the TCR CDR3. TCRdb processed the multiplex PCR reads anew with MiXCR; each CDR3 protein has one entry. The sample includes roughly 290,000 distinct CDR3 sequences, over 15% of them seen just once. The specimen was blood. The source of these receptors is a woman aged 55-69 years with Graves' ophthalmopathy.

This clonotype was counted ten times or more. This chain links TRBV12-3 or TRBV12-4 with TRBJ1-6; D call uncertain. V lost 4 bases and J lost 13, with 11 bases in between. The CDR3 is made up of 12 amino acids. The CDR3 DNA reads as TGTGCCAGCAGTTCCAGGCCCGGTCCCCTCCACTTT. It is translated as CASSSRPGPLHF.

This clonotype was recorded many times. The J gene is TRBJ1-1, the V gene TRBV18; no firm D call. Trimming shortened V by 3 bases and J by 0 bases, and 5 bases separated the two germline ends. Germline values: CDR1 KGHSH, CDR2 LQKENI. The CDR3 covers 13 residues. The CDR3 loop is CASSPSMNTEAFF. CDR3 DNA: TGTGCCAGCTCACCCTCAATGAACACTGAAGCTTTCTTT. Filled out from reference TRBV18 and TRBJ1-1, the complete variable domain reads NAGVMQNPRHLVRRRGQEARLRCSPMKGHSHVYWYRQLPEEGLKFMVYLQKENIIDESGMPKERFSAEFPKEGPSILRIQQVVRGDSAAYFCASSPSMNTEAFFGQGTRLTVV.

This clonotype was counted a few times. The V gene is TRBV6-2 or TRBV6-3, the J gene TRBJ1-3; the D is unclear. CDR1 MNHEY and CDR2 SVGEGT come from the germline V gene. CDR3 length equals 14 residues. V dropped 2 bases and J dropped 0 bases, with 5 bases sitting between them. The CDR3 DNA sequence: TGTGCCAGCAGTTACGACACCTCTGGAAACACCATATATTTT. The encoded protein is CASSYDTSGNTIYF.

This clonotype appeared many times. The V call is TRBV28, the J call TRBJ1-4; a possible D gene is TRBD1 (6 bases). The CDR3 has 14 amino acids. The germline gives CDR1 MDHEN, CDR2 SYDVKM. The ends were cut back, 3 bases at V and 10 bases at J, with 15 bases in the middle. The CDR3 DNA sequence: TGTGCCAGCAGTTTTTCCGGGACAATCAGAAAACTGTTTTTT. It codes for CASSFSGTIRKLFF.

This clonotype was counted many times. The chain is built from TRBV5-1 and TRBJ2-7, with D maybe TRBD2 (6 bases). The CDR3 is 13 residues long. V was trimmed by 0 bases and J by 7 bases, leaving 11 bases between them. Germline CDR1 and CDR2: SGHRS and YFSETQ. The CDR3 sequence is CASSLEGTREQYF. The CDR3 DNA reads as TGCGCCAGCAGCTTGGAGGGGACTCGGGAGCAGTACTTC.

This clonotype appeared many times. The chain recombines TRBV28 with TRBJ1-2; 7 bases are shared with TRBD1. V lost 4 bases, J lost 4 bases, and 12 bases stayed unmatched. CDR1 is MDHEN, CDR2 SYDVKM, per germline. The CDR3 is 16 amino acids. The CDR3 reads CASSSGGGSRGYGYTF. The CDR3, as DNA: TGTGCCAGCAGTTCAGGGGGAGGCTCGCGCGGCTATGGCTACACCTTC.

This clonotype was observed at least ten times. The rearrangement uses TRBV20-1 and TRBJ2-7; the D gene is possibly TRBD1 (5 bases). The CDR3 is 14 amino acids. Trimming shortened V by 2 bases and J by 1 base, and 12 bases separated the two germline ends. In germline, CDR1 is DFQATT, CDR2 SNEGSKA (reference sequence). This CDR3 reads CSARLGKGSYEQYF. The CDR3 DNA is TGCAGTGCTAGACTGGGAAAGGGGTCCTACGAGCAGTACTTC.

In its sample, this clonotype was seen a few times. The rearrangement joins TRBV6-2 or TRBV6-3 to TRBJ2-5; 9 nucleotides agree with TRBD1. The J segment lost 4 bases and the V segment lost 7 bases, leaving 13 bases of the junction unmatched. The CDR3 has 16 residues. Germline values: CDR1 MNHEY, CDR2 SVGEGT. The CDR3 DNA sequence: TGTGCCAGCACCCCTATGGGACAGGGTCGTGGAGAGACCCAGTACTTC. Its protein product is CASTPMGQGRGETQYF.

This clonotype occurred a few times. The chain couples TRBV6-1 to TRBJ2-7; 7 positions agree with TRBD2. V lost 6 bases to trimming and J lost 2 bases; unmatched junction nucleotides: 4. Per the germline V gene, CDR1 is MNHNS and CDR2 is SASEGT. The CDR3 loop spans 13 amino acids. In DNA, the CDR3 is TGTGCCAGCAGAGGCGGACTAGCCTACGAGCAGTACTTC. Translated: CASRGGLAYEQYF.

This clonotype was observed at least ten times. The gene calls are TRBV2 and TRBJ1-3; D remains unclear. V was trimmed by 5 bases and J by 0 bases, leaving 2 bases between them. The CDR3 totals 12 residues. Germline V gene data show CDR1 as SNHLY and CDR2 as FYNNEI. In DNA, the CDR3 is TGTGCCAGCAGTCGCTCTGGAAACACCATATATTTT. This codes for CASSRSGNTIYF.

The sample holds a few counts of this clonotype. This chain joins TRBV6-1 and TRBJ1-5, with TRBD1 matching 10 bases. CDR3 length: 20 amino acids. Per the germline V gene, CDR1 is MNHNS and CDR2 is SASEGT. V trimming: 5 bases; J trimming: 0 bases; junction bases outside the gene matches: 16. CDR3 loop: CASSPYPGTGVPNSNQPQHF. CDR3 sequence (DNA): TGTGCCAGCAGTCCGTACCCCGGGACAGGGGTTCCTAATAGCAATCAGCCCCAGCATTTT.

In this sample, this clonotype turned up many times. The chain's CDR3 is CASTTGLRVNEQFF. For the CDR3, the DNA is TGTGCCAGCACCACGGGACTGAGGGTCAATGAGCAGTTCTTC. The V call is TRBV6-1, the J call TRBJ2-1, with D maybe TRBD2 (6 bases). Trimming shortened V by 7 bases and J by 6 bases, and 16 bases separated the two germline ends. The CDR3 totals 14 residues. Germline CDR1 MNHNS, CDR2 SASEGT.

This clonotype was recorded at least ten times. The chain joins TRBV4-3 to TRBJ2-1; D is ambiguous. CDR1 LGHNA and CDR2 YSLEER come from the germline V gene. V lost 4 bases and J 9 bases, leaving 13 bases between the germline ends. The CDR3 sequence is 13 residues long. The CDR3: CASSLEERREQFF. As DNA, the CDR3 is TGCGCCAGCAGCCTTGAGGAGCGCCGTGAGCAGTTCTTC.

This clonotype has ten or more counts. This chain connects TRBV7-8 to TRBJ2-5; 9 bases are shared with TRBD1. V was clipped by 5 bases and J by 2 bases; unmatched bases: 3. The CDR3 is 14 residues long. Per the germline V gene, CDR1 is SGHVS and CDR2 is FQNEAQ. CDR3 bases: TGTGCCAGCAGCAGAGGGACAGGGCAAGAGACCCAGTACTTC. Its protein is CASSRGTGQETQYF.